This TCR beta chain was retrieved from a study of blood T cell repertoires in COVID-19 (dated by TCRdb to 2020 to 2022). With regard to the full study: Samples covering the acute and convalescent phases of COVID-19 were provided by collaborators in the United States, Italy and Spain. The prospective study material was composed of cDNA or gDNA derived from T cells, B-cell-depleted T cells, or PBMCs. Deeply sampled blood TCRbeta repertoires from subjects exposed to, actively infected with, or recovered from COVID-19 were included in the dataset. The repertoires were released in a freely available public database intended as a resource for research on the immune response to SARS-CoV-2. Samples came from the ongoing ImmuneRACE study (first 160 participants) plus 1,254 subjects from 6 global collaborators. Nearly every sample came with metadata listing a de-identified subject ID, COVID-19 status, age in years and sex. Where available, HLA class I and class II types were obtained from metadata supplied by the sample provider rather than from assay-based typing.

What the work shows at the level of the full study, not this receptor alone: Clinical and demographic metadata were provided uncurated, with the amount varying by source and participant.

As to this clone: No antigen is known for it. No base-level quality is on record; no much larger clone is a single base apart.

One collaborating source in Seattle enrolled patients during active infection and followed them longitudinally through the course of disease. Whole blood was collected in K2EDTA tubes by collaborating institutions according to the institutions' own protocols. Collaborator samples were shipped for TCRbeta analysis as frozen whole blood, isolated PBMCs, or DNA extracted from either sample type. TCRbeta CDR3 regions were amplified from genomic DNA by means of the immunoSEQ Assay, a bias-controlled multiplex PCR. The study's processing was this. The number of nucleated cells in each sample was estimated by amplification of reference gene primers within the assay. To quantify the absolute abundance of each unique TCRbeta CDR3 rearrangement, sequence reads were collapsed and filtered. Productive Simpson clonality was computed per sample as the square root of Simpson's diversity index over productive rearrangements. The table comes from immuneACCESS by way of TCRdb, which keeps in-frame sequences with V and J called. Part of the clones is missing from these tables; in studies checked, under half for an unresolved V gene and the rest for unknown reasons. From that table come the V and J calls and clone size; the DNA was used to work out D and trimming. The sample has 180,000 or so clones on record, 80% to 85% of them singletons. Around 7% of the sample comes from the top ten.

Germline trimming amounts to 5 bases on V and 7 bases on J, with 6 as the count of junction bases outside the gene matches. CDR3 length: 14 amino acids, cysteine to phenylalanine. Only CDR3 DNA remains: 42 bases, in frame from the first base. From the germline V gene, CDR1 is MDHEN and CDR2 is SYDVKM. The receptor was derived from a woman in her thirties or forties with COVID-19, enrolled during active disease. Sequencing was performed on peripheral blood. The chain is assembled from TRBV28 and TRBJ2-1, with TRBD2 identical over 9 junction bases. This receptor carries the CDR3 CASSLSGRRNEQFF. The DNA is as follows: TGTGCCAGCAGTCTCAGCGGGAGGCGTAATGAGCAGTTCTTC.